These 15 T cell receptor beta chains originate from one sample sequenced in a study of read filtering for tumor transcriptome and immune sequencing. From roughly 0.4 ug of RNA, a library with molecular barcoded alpha/delta and beta/gamma adaptors was made. One entry per CDR3 protein, called by TCRdb with MiXCR from the reads. The sample shows over 50,000 distinct CDR3 sequences, roughly 18% of them seen only once. Sequences were obtained from a population of CD138-negative cells sorted from bone marrow. All receptors derive from a donor at least 40 years old with multiple myeloma.

As concerns this clonotype: This may be a read error: a much more frequent sequence differs by one nucleotide. The chain employs TRBV20-1 and TRBJ1-4; D is ambiguous. V gave up 2 bases and J gave up 4 bases, with 14 bases separating them. The CDR3 length is 15 residues. CDR1 is DFQATT, CDR2 SNEGSKA, per germline (reference sequence). As DNA, the CDR3 is TGCAGTGCTAGAATGTTTGTGCGAGATAATGAAAAACTGTTTTTT. It yields the protein CSARMFVRDNEKLFF.

A word on this clonotype: With a much larger clone just one base away, this may be a read error. The conserved phenylalanine or tryptophan normally closing the CDR3 is absent here, so this likely arose from a read error. The CDR3: CASSLLSWNQPQHL. DNA of the CDR3: TGTGCCAGCAGTTTACTCAGTTGGAATCAGCCCCAGCATCTT. V is TRBV6-2 or TRBV6-3 and J is TRBJ1-5; D call uncertain. V gave up 4 bases and J gave up 4 bases, with 11 bases separating them. The germline CDR1 and CDR2 sequences are MNHEY and SVGEGT. This CDR3 region has 14 residues.

Regarding this clonotype: This may arise from a read error, as a much more abundant clone is one base away. The chain couples TRBV5-4 to TRBJ2-5; 10 positions match TRBD1. Germline CDR1 reads SGHNT; CDR2 reads YYREEE (reference sequence). The CDR3 is 15 amino acids. This chain's CDR3 is CASSTTGTGDETQHF. As DNA, the CDR3 is TGTGCCAGCAGCACTACCGGGACAGGGGACGAGACCCAGCACTTC. The full variable domain, its missing parts supplied by reference TRBV5-4 and TRBJ2-5, is ETGVTQSPTHLIKTRGQQVTLRCSSQSGHNTVSWYQQALGQGPQFIFQYYREEENGRGNFPPRFSGLQFPNYSSELNVNALELDDSALYLCASSTTGTGDETQHFGPGTRLLVL.

The chain recombines TRBV28 with TRBJ2-3, with D tentatively TRBD2 (6 bases). The germline CDR1 and CDR2 sequences are MDHEN and SYDVKM. V was pared by 5 bases and J by 3 bases, with 9 bases between. The CDR3 has 13 amino acids. CDR3 loop: CASSGGLTDTQYF. In DNA form, the CDR3 reads TGTGCCAGCAGTGGGGGACTTACAGATACGCAGTATTTT.

This clonotype has at least ten counts. This rearrangement joins TRBV18 to TRBJ2-1; 8 bases fit TRBD2. The V segment lost 3 bases and the J segment 5 bases; nucleotides outside the gene matches: 6. The germline V gene has CDR1 KGHSH and CDR2 LQKENI. The CDR3 runs 15 residues. CDR3 residues: CASSPGLAGNNEQFF. CDR3 DNA: TGTGCCAGCTCACCGGGGCTAGCGGGTAACAATGAGCAGTTCTTC.

This clonotype came up many times. This chain joins TRBV7-6 and TRBJ2-3; 11 positions match TRBD2. The CDR3 runs to 17 residues. V shed 4 bases, J shed 0 bases, and the junction held 6 bases outside the gene matches. The germline CDR1 and CDR2 sequences are SGHVS and FNYEAQ. As DNA, the CDR3 is TGTGCCAGCAGCTCAGGGACTAGCGGCTTTAGCACAGATACGCAGTATTTT. This codes for CASSSGTSGFSTDTQYF.

In regard to this clonotype: This may come from a read error, since a much larger clone is one base off. The rearrangement uses TRBV29-1 and TRBJ2-7; 10 bases map to TRBD1. V lost 7 bases and J lost 5; bases outside the gene matches: 8. CDR1 and CDR2 (germline): SQVTM, ANQGSEA. The CDR3 runs 13 residues. The chain's CDR3 is CSERDRGVHEQYF. The DNA for the CDR3 is TGCAGCGAGCGGGACAGGGGAGTCCACGAGCAGTACTTC.

The sample holds many counts of this clonotype. The chain employs TRBV20-1 and TRBJ2-1; D remains ambiguous. Per the germline V gene, CDR1 is DFQATT and CDR2 is SNEGSKA (reference sequence). V lost 3 bases to trimming and J lost 7 bases, with 7 bases between them. The CDR3 totals 11 residues. The DNA for the CDR3 is TGCAGTGCTAGCTCTAAGAATGAGCAGTTCTTC. This gives the protein CSASSKNEQFF.

This clonotype has a handful of counts. This clone may be a read error of a much larger clone one base away. The rearrangement links TRBV18 to TRBJ2-1; 7 bases are a match to TRBD1. The CDR3 sequence is 15 residues long. Germline V gene data show CDR1 as KGHSH and CDR2 as LQKENI. The CDR3, as DNA: TGTGCCAGCTCACTACGACAGGGTGTGAGTAATGAGCAGCTCTTC. Amino acid sequence: CASSLRQGVSNEQLF.

This clonotype was observed many times. The chain combines TRBV28 with TRBJ2-1, with TRBD1 as a possible D gene (6 bases). The V and J ends lost 5 bases and 16 bases respectively, with 15 bases between them. This CDR3 spans 11 amino acids. Germline V lookup: CDR1 MDHEN, CDR2 SYDVKM. The CDR3 sequence is CASSLHRVNFF. CDR3 in DNA: TGTGCCAGCAGTCTACACAGGGTTAACTTCTTC.

As regards this clonotype: With a much larger clone just one base away, this may be a read error. A read error is likely, as this CDR3 ends without the conserved phenylalanine or tryptophan. The chain joins TRBV5-1 to TRBJ1-5; TRBD1 might be the D (6 bases). CDR1 is SGHRS and CDR2 is YFSETQ in the germline V gene. The ends were cut back, 2 bases at V and 11 bases at J, with 17 bases in the middle. This CDR3 has 14 residues. This chain's CDR3 is CASSLTDSQGAQHS. The CDR3 nucleotides read TGCGCCAGCAGCTTAACGGACAGTCAAGGAGCCCAGCATTCT.

To note about this clonotype: This likely stems from a read error, as it lies one base from a far larger clone. This rearrangement joins TRBV6-5 to TRBJ1-4; the match to TRBD1 covers 7 bases. Germline V gene data show CDR1 as MNHEY and CDR2 as SVGAGI. The CDR3 contains 14 residues. The CDR3 sequence: CATSRTGFSEKLFF. Here the CDR3 DNA reads TGTGCCACCAGTAGGACAGGCTTTAGTGAAAAACTGTTTTTT.

Comments on this clonotype: The junction departs from the called germline gene at one end, perhaps through a read error. CDR3 DNA sequence: TGTGCCGGCAGCCCCCGCCAGGGGAAGGGAAACACTGAAGCTTTCTTT. Residues: CAGSPRQGKGNTEAFF. The rearrangement uses TRBV14 and TRBJ1-1; a possible D gene is TRBD1 (6 bases). The CDR3 contains 16 residues. Germline V CDR1 and CDR2: SGHDN, FVKESK. Looking up the rest from reference TRBV14 and TRBJ1-1 gives the full variable domain: EAGVTQFPSHSVIEKGQTVTLRCDPISGHDNLYWYRRVMGKEIKFLLHFVKESKQDESGMPNNRFLAERTGGTYSTLKVQPAELEDSGVYFCAGSPRQGKGNTEAFFGQGTRLTVV.

The V gene is TRBV2, the J gene TRBJ2-5; 12 nucleotides line up with TRBD2. CDR1 is SNHLY and CDR2 is FYNNEI in the germline V gene. The CDR3 contains 16 residues. J lost 5 bases, V lost 6 bases, and 10 bases had no gene match. The CDR3 spells CASSASSGGAVETQYF. CDR3 nucleotides: TGTGCCAGCAGCGCTTCTAGCGGGGGGGCCGTGGAGACCCAGTACTTC.

Note on this clonotype: A much more abundant neighbour one base away suggests this may be a read error. The V and J genes are TRBV7-9 and TRBJ2-3; D may match TRBD1 or TRBD2 (5 bases each). The CDR3 is 16 residues long. Trimming shortened V by 5 bases and J by 7 bases, and 22 bases separated the two germline ends. CDR1 and CDR2 (germline): SEHNR, FQNEAQ (reference sequence). The CDR3 region has the DNA TGTGCCAGCAGCCCCCCCGGATCGGGCGAGGGGAATACGCAGTATTTT. Translating gives CASSPPGSGEGNTQYF.